One sample yielded the 14 T cell receptor beta chains listed below, sequenced in a study of T cell responses to AZD1222 COVID-19 vaccine. Generated by immunoSEQ multiplex PCR, the TCRdb table keeps only in-frame clones and is missing some. The table includes 95,000 to 150,000 clones, roughly nine tenths detected once. The sample here was peripheral blood, taken on day 0 of AZD1222 vaccination. These receptors were obtained from an adult in good health.

V is TRBV12-3 or TRBV12-4 and J is TRBJ1-1; D remains ambiguous. The CDR3 loop spans 13 amino acids. V was pared by 2 bases and J by 3 bases, with 7 bases between. The chain's CDR3 is CASSLNGDTEAFF. DNA of the CDR3: TGTGCCAGCAGTTTAAATGGGGACACTGAAGCTTTCTTT.

The chain uses TRBV18 and TRBJ1-1, with unresolved D. Per germline, CDR1 KGHSH and CDR2 LQKENI. This CDR3 comprises 13 residues. V was shortened by 5 bases and J by 0 bases, with 7 bases between the two germline ends. In DNA form, the CDR3 reads TGTGCCAGCTCAGCCTCAGTGAACACTGAAGCTTTCTTT. This encodes CASSASVNTEAFF.

The gene calls are TRBV19 and TRBJ2-2; 7 bases map to TRBD1. V shed 10 bases, J shed 5 bases, and the junction held 10 bases outside the gene matches. The CDR3 totals 14 residues. Germline CDR1 LNHDA, CDR2 SQIVND (reference sequence). The CDR3 region has the DNA TGTGCCACCCTTCGACAGGGAAGAACCGGGGAGCTGTTTTTT. Amino acids: CATLRQGRTGELFF.

The chain joins TRBV14 to TRBJ2-7, with D possibly being TRBD1 (5 bases). The germline V and J ends were trimmed by 0 bases and 5 bases, with 11 bases remaining between them. The germline V gene has CDR1 SGHDN and CDR2 FVKESK. The CDR3 is made up of 14 amino acids. CDR3 bases: TGTGCCAGCAGCCAAGAGGGCAGGGCCCACGAGCAGTACTTC. Translated, it gives CASSQEGRAHEQYF.

This clone turned up a few times. The rearrangement links TRBV29-1 to TRBJ2-2, with 10 bases lining up with TRBD1. Germline V lookup: CDR1 SQVTM, CDR2 ANQGSEA. The CDR3 sequence is 16 residues long. V shed 2 bases, J shed 0 bases, and the junction held 3 bases outside the gene matches. CDR3 nucleotides: TGCAGCGTTGAACCGGGACAGGGGACGAACACCGGGGAGCTGTTTTTT. This codes for CSVEPGQGTNTGELFF.

The chain uses TRBV7-8 and TRBJ2-2; TRBD1 agrees at 9 bases. CDR3 length: 14 amino acids. The J segment lost 1 base and the V segment lost 8 bases, leaving 2 bases of the junction unmatched. In germline, CDR1 is SGHVS, CDR2 FQNEAQ. The CDR3: CASGDRENTGELFF. CDR3 DNA: TGTGCCAGCGGGGACAGGGAGAACACCGGGGAGCTGTTTTTT.

The genes are TRBV5-1 and TRBJ2-3; TRBD1 matches 9 bases. Germline CDR1 and CDR2: SGHRS and YFSETQ. V gave up 6 bases and J gave up 7 bases; unmatched junction bases: 6. The CDR3 runs to 13 residues. The CDR3 loop is CASTRTGENTQYF. Written as DNA, the CDR3 is TGCGCCAGCACCCGGACAGGGGAGAATACGCAGTATTTT.

The chain carries TRBV7-8 and TRBJ1-4; TRBD1 matches at 7 bases. CDR3 size: 18 residues. Trimming at V came to 4 bases and at J to 5 bases, leaving 16 bases not matched to a gene. Germline V gene lookup returns CDR1 SGHVS and CDR2 FQNEAQ. This CDR3 is CASSSDSWPGQYNEKLFF. The CDR3 DNA sequence: TGTGCCAGCAGCTCCGATAGCTGGCCGGGACAGTACAATGAAAAACTGTTTTTT. Based on the CDR3 plus reference TRBV7-8 and TRBJ1-4, the full variable domain is GAGVSQSPRYKVAKRGQDVALRCDPISGHVSLFWYQQALGQGPEFLTYFQNEAQLDKSGLPSDRFFAERPEGSVSTLKIQRTQQEDSAVYLCASSSDSWPGQYNEKLFFGSGTQLSVL.

V usage is TRBV4-1 and J usage is TRBJ1-1; no definite D call. V dropped 1 base and J dropped 0 bases, with 9 bases sitting between them. Germline V CDR1 and CDR2: MGHRA, YSYEKL. The CDR3 loop spans 15 amino acids. The CDR3 is CASSQGEQMNTEAFF. Written as DNA, the CDR3 is TGCGCCAGCAGCCAAGGAGAACAGATGAACACTGAAGCTTTCTTT.

The rearrangement joins TRBV6-5 to TRBJ1-6; possible D gene TRBD1, 6 bases. Trimming cost V 8 bases and J 7 bases, with 15 bases left between them. Germline-derived CDR1 and CDR2 are MNHEY and SVGAGI. This CDR3 has 14 amino acids. CDR3 DNA: TGTGCCAGCGGTCAGTGGACAGACAATTCACCCCTCCACTTT. Amino acid sequence: CASGQWTDNSPLHF.

The chain couples TRBV5-1 to TRBJ2-3, with no clear D. Germline CDR1 reads SGHRS; CDR2 reads YFSETQ. V was clipped by 0 bases and J by 2 bases, with 13 bases between them. This CDR3 is built from 16 residues. Written as DNA, the CDR3 is TGCGCCAGCAGCTTGGAGGCTCGACCCACCACAGATACGCAGTATTTT. Its protein is CASSLEARPTTDTQYF.

The genes are TRBV15 and TRBJ2-7; 11 bases agree with TRBD1. J was trimmed by 7 bases and V by 7 bases; bases with no gene match: 9. The CDR3 spans 14 residues. Germline assignment: CDR1 LNHNV and CDR2 YYDKDF (reference sequence). CDR3 sequence: CATTPDRGLGEQYF. Here the CDR3 DNA reads TGTGCCACCACCCCGGACAGGGGGCTGGGAGAGCAGTACTTC.

The rearrangement links TRBV6-5 to TRBJ2-5; no reliable D call. Trimming cost V 2 bases and J 6 bases, with 10 bases left between them. Germline V lookup: CDR1 MNHEY, CDR2 SVGAGI. The CDR3 totals 13 residues. CDR3 residues: CASSYAVDQTQYF. DNA of the CDR3: TGTGCCAGCAGTTACGCGGTTGATCAGACCCAGTACTTC.

V and J are TRBV30 and TRBJ2-3, with D unresolved. CDR1 and CDR2 (germline): GTSNPN, SVGIG (reference sequence). V was clipped by 0 bases and J by 2 bases, with 3 bases between them. The CDR3 length is 12 residues. This chain's CDR3 is CAWSVPTDTQYF. CDR3 DNA: TGTGCCTGGAGTGTTCCCACAGATACGCAGTATTTT.